This TCR beta chain was retrieved from a study of T cell responses to AZD1222 COVID-19 vaccine. The study's findings and limits: Donors were largely white British and mainly female; clonal diversity was possibly underestimated.

The method was immunoSEQ multiplex PCR; TCRdb's version includes in-frame clones alone and lacks a portion of them. In the table there are 180,000 or so clones, 80% to 95% of which are singletons. In the case of this clone: Its antigen is not identified.

With 4 bases removed from V and 5 bases from J, the gap between germline ends came to 14 bases. CDR3 length equals 14 residues. Germline-derived CDR1 and CDR2 are MNHEY and SMNVEV (reference sequence). The TCR sequence derives from an adult who received the AZD1222 COVID-19 vaccine. V is TRBV27 and J is TRBJ2-5, with a possible D match to TRBD2 (6 bases). Here the sequenced sample was peripheral blood, taken 28 days after the second AZD1222 dose. The CDR3 is CASSSNPSGETQYF. The CDR3 DNA follows: TGTGCCAGCAGTTCAAACCCAAGCGGGGAGACCCAGTACTTC.